The rows below give T cell receptor beta chains drawn from one sample of a study of T cells after posttransplantation cyclophosphamide. This table comes from immunoSEQ multiplex PCR, and its TCRdb copy is limited to in-frame clones, with some not included. The sample contains 20,000 to 25,000 clones, none occurring once; about 2% lies in the top ten. The sequencing here drew on PBMCs, taken after allogeneic stem cell transplant with posttransplant cyclophosphamide. These receptors were obtained from a young adult male patient who received an allogeneic stem cell transplant from a related donor, was CMV-positive, and had no GVHD. Some T cells may trace back to the graft donor. CDR3s include the opening cysteine and the closing phenylalanine or tryptophan. A D gene is named only where the DNA matches it firmly. Expanded clones get a size class; other rows say once, few or many, or leave the size out.

CDR3aa	CDR3nt	j_gene	v_gene	abundance	d_gene
CACLGSGDHEKLFF	TGTGCCTGCCTAGGTTCAGGGGATCATGAAAAACTGTTTTTT	TRBJ1-4	TRBV30	many	-
CSVVTDSQTYEQYF	TGCAGCGTTGTAACCGACAGCCAGACCTACGAGCAGTACTTC	TRBJ2-7	TRBV29-1	few	-
CASSYPTQGSGNTIYF	TGTGCCAGCAGTTACCCTACGCAGGGCTCTGGAAACACCATATATTTT	TRBJ1-3	TRBV6-6	many	-
CASSQDEALNYGYTF	TGCGCCAGCAGCCAAGACGAGGCGTTGAACTATGGCTACACCTTC	TRBJ1-2	TRBV4-3	many	-
CASKRTGVDGEQFF	TGTGCCAGTAAAAGGACAGGGGTTGACGGTGAGCAGTTCTTC	TRBJ2-1	TRBV7-8	-	TRBD1
CASSSVPGQGTDTQYF	TGTGCCAGCAGCTCTGTTCCGGGACAGGGCACAGATACGCAGTATTTT	TRBJ2-3	TRBV7-3	many	TRBD1
CAIIPTGLGNTIYF	TGTGCCATCATTCCGACAGGGCTAGGAAACACCATATATTTT	TRBJ1-3	TRBV10-3	many	TRBD1
CAWSELGYEQYF	TGTGCCTGGAGTGAACTAGGCTACGAGCAGTACTTC	TRBJ2-7	TRBV30	many	-
CASSQDRGSPYNEQFF	TGTGCCAGCAGCCAAGATCGGGGGAGTCCCTACAATGAGCAGTTCTTC	TRBJ2-1	TRBV4-2	many	-
CASSPPRVNSADEQYF	TGTGCCAGCTCACCACCCCGGGTAAATAGTGCTGACGAGCAGTACTTC	TRBJ2-7	TRBV18	many	-
CASSLGGLTGELFF	TGTGCCAGCAGCTTAGGGGGCCTCACCGGGGAGCTGTTTTTT	TRBJ2-2	TRBV7-9	many	-
CATSIINQPQHF	TGTGCCACCAGCATAATAAATCAGCCCCAGCATTTT	TRBJ1-5	TRBV15	many	-
CASSRQGYNYGYTF	TGTGCCAGCAGCCGACAGGGGTATAACTATGGCTACACCTTC	TRBJ1-2	TRBV28	many	TRBD1
CASSLGQGVHEQYF	TGTGCCAGCAGTTTAGGGCAGGGGGTCCACGAGCAGTACTTC	TRBJ2-7	TRBV27	few	TRBD1
CASSLSRGFEKLFF	TGCGCCAGCAGCCTTTCTAGAGGGTTTGAAAAACTGTTTTTT	TRBJ1-4	TRBV4-1	many	-
CASSLSAGELFF	TGTGCCAGCAGCTTATCCGCCGGGGAGCTGTTTTTT	TRBJ2-2	TRBV7-9	many	-
CASSPHLSGGASYEQYF	TGTGCCAGCAGCCCTCACCTTAGCGGGGGGGCCTCCTACGAGCAGTACTTC	TRBJ2-7	TRBV9	many	TRBD2
CASSLVPLKRATNYGYTF	TGTGCCAGCAGCTTAGTGCCCCTGAAGAGGGCCACTAACTATGGCTACACCTTC	TRBJ1-2	TRBV7-2	many	-
CASGELAGVTDTQYF	TGCGCCAGCGGAGAGCTAGCGGGAGTTACAGATACGCAGTATTTT	TRBJ2-3	TRBV10-2	many	TRBD2
CASGYRPFGALAGTQETQYF	TGTGCTAGTGGTTATCGCCCGTTTGGGGCGCTAGCGGGGACCCAAGAGACCCAGTACTTC	TRBJ2-5	TRBV12-5	many	TRBD2
CAWSGGPLTTEAFF	TGTGCCTGGAGTGGGGGGCCCCTGACCACTGAAGCTTTCTTT	TRBJ1-1	TRBV30	many	-
CASSPPPGIRDSYEQYF	TGTGCCAGCAGTCCTCCCCCTGGTATACGGGACAGCTACGAGCAGTACTTC	TRBJ2-7	TRBV27	many	TRBD1
CSVWAGTNYGYTF	TGCAGCGTTTGGGCAGGGACTAACTATGGCTACACCTTC	TRBJ1-2	TRBV29-1	many	-
CASSQREGRGTGELFF	TGCGCCAGCAGCCAACGGGAAGGGCGAGGCACCGGGGAGCTGTTTTTT	TRBJ2-2	TRBV4-1	many	-
CASSQGATVAPDTQYF	TGCGCCAGCAGCCAAGGAGCGACGGTAGCGCCAGATACGCAGTATTTT	TRBJ2-3	TRBV4-1	many	-
CASSPTGTANGYTF	TGTGCCAGTAGCCCTACCGGGACAGCAAATGGCTACACCTTC	TRBJ1-2	TRBV19	many	TRBD1
CASSDSRPPKGTDTQYF	TGTGCCAGCAGTGACTCGAGGCCGCCCAAGGGCACAGATACGCAGTATTTT	TRBJ2-3	TRBV6-4	many	-
CASSLGRDEKLFF	TGTGCCAGCAGCCTGGGACGGGATGAAAAACTGTTTTTT	TRBJ1-4	TRBV5-6	many	-
CASSTGISNYGYTF	TGTGCCAGCAGCACGGGGATTTCTAACTATGGCTACACCTTC	TRBJ1-2	TRBV28	-	-
CASSPNRGLTYEQYF	TGTGCCAGCAGCCCAAACAGGGGGCTCACCTACGAGCAGTACTTC	TRBJ2-7	TRBV7-2	many	TRBD1
CASSPRTSGTNTGELFF	TGCGCCAGCAGCCCTCGCACTAGCGGGACGAACACCGGGGAGCTGTTTTTT	TRBJ2-2	TRBV4-1	many	TRBD2
CATSRRTGADGIWNSPLHF	TGTGCCACCAGCAGACGGACAGGGGCTGATGGAATATGGAATTCACCCCTCCACTTT	TRBJ1-6	TRBV15	many	TRBD1
CSVDVDRGYEQYF	TGCAGCGTCGACGTGGACAGGGGCTACGAGCAGTACTTC	TRBJ2-7	TRBV29-1	many	TRBD1
CASSDLAGSTDTQYF	TGTGCCAGCAGTGACTTAGCGGGGTCCACAGATACGCAGTATTTT	TRBJ2-3	TRBV25-1	many	TRBD2
CASAIPFREEAFF	TGTGCCAGCGCTATCCCCTTCCGTGAAGAAGCTTTCTTT	TRBJ1-1	TRBV28	many	-
CASREGLSNYNEQFF	TGTGCCAGCAGGGAGGGACTGAGTAACTACAATGAGCAGTTCTTC	TRBJ2-1	TRBV28	many	-
CASRQSGYTDTQYF	TGTGCCAGCAGACAGAGCGGCTACACAGATACGCAGTATTTT	TRBJ2-3	TRBV7-8	many	-